A selection of T cell receptor beta chains follows, all from one sample in a study of T-cell reconstitution after alpha-beta-depleted transplantation in children. TCRdb fed the PCR reads into MiXCR, producing one record per CDR3 protein. The table records about 58,000 distinct CDR3 sequences, roughly 45% of them present only once. Material: PBMCs, mostly from graft donor cells, obtained 360 days after TCRalphabeta/CD19-depleted stem cell transplant. The origin of the receptors is a male patient younger than 18 who had a stem cell transplant for acute lymphoblastic leukemia, so the T cells may come from the graft donor. Each CDR3 is given without its conserved first and last residue.

V gene	J gene	CDR3 protein
TRBV20-1	TRBJ2-3	SAFSTGGLSTDTQY
TRBV4-3	TRBJ2-6	ASSRRTVDSGANVLT
TRBV29-1	TRBJ2-2	SVEDTSGPTGELF
TRBV29-1	TRBJ2-7	SVVSWGYEQY
TRBV29-1	TRBJ2-3	SVEDREYSDTQY
TRBV3-1	TRBJ2-2	ASSQDNAGELF
TRBV20-1	TRBJ2-1	SARTSGSLNEQF
TRBV5-4	TRBJ2-5	ASSLLGDQETQY
TRBV13	TRBJ2-2	ASSFGLAGINTGELF
TRBV12-3/TRBV12-4	TRBJ2-5	ASKRTQRLQETQY
TRBV4-3	TRBJ2-3	ASSQRLASTDTQY
TRBV5-1	TRBJ2-3	ASSLDDSLKHWY
TRBV28	TRBJ2-1	ASSRGDEQF
TRBV7-3	TRBJ2-1	ASSPSTSGSNEQF
TRBV7-9	TRBJ2-5	ASSLPLQETQY
TRBV6-6	TRBJ1-2	ASAVTSNYGYT